Reported below is one TCR beta chain. What it binds is unknown. The data are from a study of response to subunit inactivated influenza vaccine. General study points: With each seasonal influenza vaccination, the authors suggested, few new T cells are recruited.

Losses at the gene ends were 5 bases for V and 10 bases for J; bases not matched to a gene: 9. The CDR3 contains 14 residues. Germline values: CDR1 MGHDK, CDR2 SYGVNS. TCRdb reprocessed the RT-PCR reads via MiXCR and lists one record per CDR3 protein. The sample lists roughly 520,000 distinct CDR3 sequences; around 25% were seen once. The sequence derives from a man aged 45-65 years who received an inactivated influenza vaccine. The chain uses TRBV25-1 and TRBJ2-1, with 9 bases that match TRBD2. Sequencing was performed on CD4+ T cells sorted from PBMCs, taken 4 to 6 days after vaccination. The CDR3 DNA sequence: TGTGCCAGCAGTAATAGCGGGAGTTGGGACGAGCAGTTCTTC. Its translation: CASSNSGSWDEQFF.